This T cell receptor beta chain was found in a study of molecular identifiers for immune sequencing clone quantification. Worth noting for this clonotype: A much larger clone sits a single nucleotide away, making a read error possible.

TCRdb re-derived calls from the PCR reads in MiXCR, one entry per CDR3 protein. Of about 10,000 distinct CDR3 sequences in the sample, about a fifth were seen once. In germline, CDR1 is SGHDT, CDR2 YYEEEE. Trimming cost V 2 bases and J 3 bases, with 12 bases left between them. The CDR3 sequence is 14 residues long. V and J are TRBV5-6 and TRBJ2-7, with D maybe TRBD1 (6 bases). The sample consisted of naive CD8+ T cells from blood, with Jurkat cell RNA spiked in. Subset specified: FACS-sorted CD8+CD4-CCR7+CD45RA+ naive T cells. The clonotype was recovered from a human donor in good health. Some libraries in this study had Jurkat cell RNA spiked in. The DNA for the CDR3 is TGTGCCAGCAGCTTAGTCCGGGACAACTACGAGCAGTACTTC. It is translated as CASSLVRDNYEQYF.